Below, 17 T cell receptor beta chains from the same sample are listed, as sequenced in a study of blood T cell repertoires in COVID-19. The table came from immunoSEQ multiplex PCR; TCRdb's copy has only in-frame clones and leaves some out. This sample has over 200,000 clones; 80% to 85% occur once, and the top ten carry around 5.1%. Source material: peripheral blood. All receptors derive from a human donor in a cohort sampled during active COVID-19.

The chain joins TRBV18 to TRBJ1-2; TRBD1 might be the D (6 bases). CDR1 is KGHSH, CDR2 LQKENI, per germline. Trimming pared 5 bases from V and 4 bases from J, leaving 14 bases between. The CDR3 spans 14 residues. The DNA for the CDR3 is TGTGCCAGCTCAGCCGGGACAAACCTCTATGGCTACACCTTC. Amino acids: CASSAGTNLYGYTF.

With regard to this clone: Other DNA sequences in this sample translate to the same CDR3. This chain links TRBV9 with TRBJ2-5, with D hard to call. The V gene's germline CDR1 is SGDLS and CDR2 YYNGEE. V was pared by 0 bases and J by 3 bases, with 6 bases between. This CDR3 contains 13 residues. CDR3 nucleotides: TGTGCCAGCAGCGTAGGTCATGAAGAGACCCAGTACTTC. Protein sequence: CASSVGHEETQYF.

This rearrangement joins TRBV5-4 to TRBJ2-5, with D possibly TRBD2 on 5 matching bases. Germline-derived CDR1 and CDR2 are SGHNT and YYREEE (reference sequence). This CDR3 is built from 14 residues. Trimming cost V 1 base and J 5 bases, with 12 bases left between them. The CDR3 nucleotides are TGTGCCAGCAGCTTGACTAGTTTTGTTGAGACCCAGTACTTC. Amino acid sequence: CASSLTSFVETQYF.

The chain combines TRBV19 with TRBJ1-1, with TRBD1 matching 8 bases. Germline V gives CDR1 LNHDA, CDR2 SQIVND (reference sequence). V was clipped by 4 bases and J by 2 bases; unmatched bases: 9. The CDR3 covers 16 residues. The CDR3 bases are TGTGCCAGTAGTACATCTCGGACAGGGATAAACACTGAAGCTTTCTTT. Protein: CASSTSRTGINTEAFF.

The genes are TRBV7-2 and TRBJ2-7, with D possibly matching TRBD2 (5 bases). CDR1 is SGHTA, CDR2 FQGNSA, per germline. The CDR3 totals 14 residues. Between the trimmed V and J ends, which lost 1 base and 3 bases, there was a span of 10 bases. CDR3 loop: CASSLEADIYEQYF. CDR3 nucleotides: TGTGCCAGCAGCTTAGAAGCGGATATCTACGAGCAGTACTTC.

The CDR3 loop reads CASQGAVGEQYF. The CDR3 DNA is TGTGCCAGTCAGGGGGCGGTTGGCGAGCAGTACTTC. This sequence joins TRBV28 and TRBJ2-7, with 8 bases fitting TRBD1. V was clipped by 9 bases and J by 6 bases; unmatched bases: 7. This CDR3 comprises 12 residues. CDR1 is MDHEN, CDR2 SYDVKM, per germline. The entire variable domain, with the rest obtained from reference TRBV28 and TRBJ2-7, is as follows: DVKVTQSSRYLVKRTGEKVFLECVQDMDHENMFWYRQDPGLGLRLIYFSYDVKMKEKGDIPEGYSVSREKKERFSLILESASTNQTSMYLCASQGAVGEQYFGPGTRLTVT.

This chain links TRBV27 with TRBJ2-1, with 13 nucleotides matching TRBD2. CDR1 is MNHEY, CDR2 SMNVEV, per germline (reference sequence). The junction had 5 bases not matched to a gene; V was cut back by 7 bases and J by 8 bases. This CDR3 region has 14 residues. CDR3 DNA: TGTGCCAGCACCGGGACTAGCGGGGCCGATGAGCAGTTCTTC. This translates into CASTGTSGADEQFF.

This clone has a single count. CDR3 protein: CASRYSYWATDTQYF. The CDR3 DNA is TGTGCCAGCAGGTATTCTTATTGGGCCACAGATACGCAGTATTTT. The J gene is TRBJ2-3, the V gene TRBV6-5; no firm D call. Trimming left V 6 bases short and J 2 bases short, with 15 bases between. There are 15 residues in the CDR3. Germline assignment: CDR1 MNHEY and CDR2 SVGAGI.

V gene TRBV18 combines with J gene TRBJ1-3, with 8 bases identical to TRBD1. This CDR3 region has 15 residues. Germline V gives CDR1 KGHSH, CDR2 LQKENI. The V segment lost 5 bases and the J segment 4 bases; nucleotides outside the gene matches: 7. The CDR3 nucleotides read TGTGCCAGCTCAGGCAGGGGGCAATTCGGAAACACCATATATTTT. It is translated as CASSGRGQFGNTIYF.

This clone was seen a few times. The rearrangement joins TRBV27 to TRBJ2-1; possible D gene TRBD2, 7 bases. The germline CDR1 and CDR2 sequences are MNHEY and SMNVEV (reference sequence). V was cut by 2 bases and J by 14 bases, with 10 bases left in between. The CDR3 loop spans 11 amino acids. For the CDR3, the DNA is TGTGCCAGCAGTTTAGGGGGGGCGGAGTTCTTC. Encoded protein: CASSLGGAEFF.

The table lists this clone with a count of one. V is TRBV5-1 and J is TRBJ2-5; 12 bases are shared with TRBD2. The CDR3 sequence is 16 residues long. Per germline, CDR1 SGHRS and CDR2 YFSETQ. The V segment lost 5 bases and the J segment 4 bases; nucleotides outside the gene matches: 9. The CDR3 region is CASSRQQLAGGETQYF. The CDR3 DNA sequence: TGCGCCAGCAGTCGACAACAACTAGCGGGAGGAGAGACCCAGTACTTC.

The rearrangement links TRBV28 to TRBJ1-3, with 8 bases matching TRBD1. Trimming cost V 5 bases and J 1 base; bases outside gene matches: 4. The germline CDR1 and CDR2 sequences are MDHEN and SYDVKM. The length of the CDR3 is 15 residues. CDR3 DNA sequence: TGTGCCAGCAGTCCAGACAGGGGATCTGGAAACACCATATATTTT. Its translation: CASSPDRGSGNTIYF. The full variable domain, completed using reference TRBV28 and TRBJ1-3, is DVKVTQSSRYLVKRTGEKVFLECVQDMDHENMFWYRQDPGLGLRLIYFSYDVKMKEKGDIPEGYSVSREKKERFSLILESASTNQTSMYLCASSPDRGSGNTIYFGEGSWLTVV.

In this sample, this clone turned up a few times. This chain connects TRBV4-2 to TRBJ2-7; 9 nucleotides line up with TRBD2. The CDR3 runs to 16 residues. V trimming: 0 bases; J trimming: 9 bases; junction bases outside the gene matches: 12. CDR1 is LGHNA and CDR2 is YNFKEQ in the germline V gene. Written as DNA, the CDR3 is TGTGCCAGCAGCCAAGATCCGGCGGGAGGGCCGGTGGGGCAGTACTTC. This translates into CASSQDPAGGPVGQYF.

This chain uses TRBV9 with TRBJ1-4; the D gene is possibly TRBD1 (6 bases). The germline V gene encodes CDR1 SGDLS and CDR2 YYNGEE. This CDR3 has 18 amino acids. Trimming removed 4 bases from V and 0 bases from J, with 19 bases in between. CDR3 sequence: CASSPRGSTLATNEKLFF. The DNA of the CDR3 is TGTGCCAGCAGCCCGAGGGGGAGTACCCTCGCAACTAATGAAAAACTGTTTTTT.

The chain carries TRBV7-9 and TRBJ2-5; 11 bases are a match to TRBD2. The germline gives CDR1 SEHNR, CDR2 FQNEAQ (reference sequence). V lost 1 base and J lost 2; bases outside the gene matches: 6. This CDR3 is built from 17 residues. In DNA, the CDR3 is TGTGCCAGCAGCTTAGGACTAGCGGGAACTTGGCAAGAGACCCAGTACTTC. Translation: CASSLGLAGTWQETQYF.

This clone was detected only a few times. CDR3: CATSVAGNLNTEAFF. The CDR3 nucleotides read TGTGCCACATCCGTGGCGGGAAACTTGAACACTGAAGCTTTCTTT. The chain employs TRBV19 and TRBJ1-1, with unresolved D. From germline, CDR1 is LNHDA and CDR2 SQIVND (reference sequence). Trimming shortened V by 10 bases and J by 0 bases, and 18 bases separated the two germline ends. The CDR3 covers 15 residues.

V and J are TRBV2 and TRBJ2-2; possibly TRBD1 for D (6 bases). Trimming stripped 6 bases from V and 0 bases from J, with 8 bases between. The CDR3 length is 14 residues. Germline-derived CDR1 and CDR2 are SNHLY and FYNNEI. The chain's CDR3 is CASRQGSNTGELFF. The CDR3 region has the DNA TGTGCCAGCAGACAGGGATCGAACACCGGGGAGCTGTTTTTT.